These 28 T cell receptor beta chains originate from one sample sequenced in a study of blood T cell repertoires in COVID-19. Clones were read by immunoSEQ multiplex PCR, and TCRdb kept only the in-frame ones, dropping some. Seen here are roughly 250,000 clones, over 70% observed once, and the top ten hold less than 10%. The sequenced material came from peripheral blood. The receptor set was obtained from a human donor in a cohort sampled during active COVID-19.

The chain links TRBV7-2 to TRBJ1-2, with D perhaps TRBD1 (5 bases). This CDR3 contains 14 residues. Germline lookup yields CDR1 SGHTA and CDR2 FQGNSA. The ends were cut back, 1 base at V and 4 bases at J, with 10 bases in the middle. CDR3 amino acids: CASSLESQGYGYTF. CDR3 DNA sequence: TGTGCCAGCAGCTTAGAGTCCCAGGGCTATGGCTACACCTTC.

The sample holds a few counts of this clone. The chain carries TRBV18 and TRBJ2-7; 9 bases are a match to TRBD1. The CDR3 length is 16 residues. Germline loops: CDR1 KGHSH, CDR2 LQKENI. V dropped 1 base and J dropped 2; count of bases not matched to a gene: 6. The CDR3 nucleotides are TGTGCCAGCTCACCACTTAAGGACAGGGGAGCCTACGAGCAGTACTTC. It is translated as CASSPLKDRGAYEQYF.

The chain is built from TRBV9 and TRBJ2-4; D may be TRBD1 (6 bases). V was pared by 2 bases and J by 3 bases, with 12 bases between. Germline-derived CDR1 and CDR2 are SGDLS and YYNGEE. The CDR3 totals 15 residues. The CDR3 sequence is CASSVGGQNKNIQYF. CDR3 in DNA: TGTGCCAGCAGCGTTGGAGGACAGAACAAAAACATTCAGTACTTC.

This chain uses TRBV5-4 with TRBJ2-1; 8 bases match TRBD2. Germline values: CDR1 SGHNT, CDR2 YYREEE (reference sequence). V shed 4 bases, J shed 10 bases, and the junction held 13 bases outside the gene matches. This CDR3 has 15 amino acids. CDR3 protein: CASSPGLAGLREQFF. CDR3 nucleotide sequence: TGTGCCAGCAGCCCCGGACTAGCCGGCCTAAGGGAGCAGTTCTTC.

This chain uses TRBV6-1 with TRBJ2-3; D might be TRBD2 (6 bases). Trimming pared 3 bases from V and 6 bases from J, leaving 13 bases between. This CDR3 region has 14 residues. The V gene's germline CDR1 is MNHNS and CDR2 SASEGT. The CDR3 loop is CASSDPRAGDTQYF. CDR3 bases: TGTGCCAGCAGTGACCCCCGGGCGGGGGATACGCAGTATTTT.

Worth noting for this clone: This sample includes further DNA sequences coding for the same CDR3. The CDR3 coding sequence is TGTGCCAGCAGCCGCACCGGGGGTAACTATGGCTACACCTTC. It encodes CASSRTGGNYGYTF. V and J are TRBV6-5 and TRBJ1-2; D is perhaps TRBD1 (5 bases). CDR1 is MNHEY, CDR2 SVGAGI, per germline. This CDR3 has 14 residues. Trimming pared 6 bases from V and 1 base from J, leaving 12 bases between.

This clone was counted once. This rearrangement joins TRBV29-1 to TRBJ1-5; D is perhaps TRBD1 (6 bases). This CDR3 comprises 11 residues. Germline loops: CDR1 SQVTM, CDR2 ANQGSEA. V was trimmed by 6 bases and J by 5 bases, leaving 8 bases between them. The CDR3 loop is CSVGADQPQHF. CDR3 bases: TGCAGCGTGGGGGCGGATCAGCCCCAGCATTTT.

V gene TRBV3-1 (or the pseudogene TRBV3-2) combines with J gene TRBJ2-1; TRBD2 is a possible D gene (6 bases). The CDR3 totals 14 residues. V lost 2 bases and J lost 5, with 10 bases in between. Germline values: CDR1 LGHDT, CDR2 YNNKEL (reference sequence). This CDR3 reads CASSQIGGNNEQFF. The CDR3 region has the DNA TGTGCCAGCAGCCAAATTGGGGGGAACAATGAGCAGTTCTTC.

The V and J genes are TRBV6-5 and TRBJ1-4, with 7 bases identical to TRBD1. The CDR3 totals 13 residues. J gave up 4 bases and V 11 bases, and 7 bases lay outside the gene matches. Germline CDR1 MNHEY, CDR2 SVGAGI. The CDR3 protein is CAGAGTVNEKLFF. The CDR3 coding sequence is TGTGCCGGAGCCGGGACAGTTAATGAAAAACTGTTTTTT.

In its sample, this clone was seen once. The V and J genes are TRBV7-2 and TRBJ2-1; 8 bases match TRBD2. Germline V lookup: CDR1 SGHTA, CDR2 FQGNSA. The CDR3 is 15 residues long. The ends lost 4 bases at V and 6 bases at J; junction bases unmatched: 8. CDR3 bases: TGTGCCAGCAGCTCGGAGGGACTAGTCGGCAATGAGCAGTTCTTC. Translated, it gives CASSSEGLVGNEQFF.

This clone has more than one count but fewer than ten. The genes are TRBV3-1 (or the pseudogene TRBV3-2) and TRBJ2-3; no clear D gene. CDR1 LGHDT and CDR2 YNNKEL come from the germline V gene (reference sequence). The V end was cut by 5 bases, the J end by 6 bases, with 12 bases between. The CDR3 loop spans 13 amino acids. CDR3 sequence: CASSNVAGDTQYF. The CDR3 DNA reads as TGTGCCAGCAGCAACGTGGCAGGTGATACGCAGTATTTT.

The count of this clone is one. The chain is built from TRBV5-1 and TRBJ1-1, with TRBD1 as a possible D gene (5 bases). This CDR3 spans 14 amino acids. Trimming left V 6 bases short and J 2 bases short, with 14 bases between. CDR1 SGHRS and CDR2 YFSETQ come from the germline V gene. The CDR3 spells CASTTGHLNTEAFF. For the CDR3, the DNA is TGCGCCAGCACCACCGGACACCTAAACACTGAAGCTTTCTTT.

The V call is TRBV19, the J call TRBJ1-2; 8 bases are a match to TRBD1. J was trimmed by 4 bases and V by 2 bases; bases with no gene match: 6. CDR1 LNHDA and CDR2 SQIVND come from the germline V gene (reference sequence). The CDR3 sequence is 15 residues long. Written as DNA, the CDR3 is TGTGCCAGTAGTATAACGACAGGGGCTGGCTATGGCTACACCTTC. Amino acids: CASSITTGAGYGYTF.

This chain joins TRBV6-5 and TRBJ2-2; 13 nucleotides agree with TRBD2. The CDR3 totals 15 residues. Trimming cost V 8 bases and J 6 bases; bases outside gene matches: 6. Germline loops: CDR1 MNHEY, CDR2 SVGAGI. The CDR3 here is CASQGTSGISGELFF. DNA for the CDR3: TGTGCCAGCCAAGGGACTAGCGGGATATCCGGGGAGCTGTTTTTT.

This chain links TRBV6-1 with TRBJ2-7; 8 bases fit TRBD1. Per germline, CDR1 MNHNS and CDR2 SASEGT. V shed 1 base, J shed 3 bases, and the junction held 5 bases outside the gene matches. The CDR3 is made up of 15 amino acids. The CDR3: CASSEEQGVYYEQYF. In DNA form, the CDR3 reads TGTGCCAGCAGTGAAGAACAGGGGGTTTACTACGAGCAGTACTTC.

The gene calls are TRBV5-4 and TRBJ1-2; D is uncertain. The CDR3 totals 13 residues. Trimming cost V 4 bases and J 3 bases, with 10 bases left between them. CDR1 and CDR2 from the germline V gene are SGHNT and YYREEE (reference sequence). CDR3 region: CASSPGVDYGYTF. In DNA form, the CDR3 reads TGTGCCAGCAGCCCCGGGGTGGACTATGGCTACACCTTC.

The chain joins TRBV27 to TRBJ2-3; 9 nucleotides line up with TRBD2. V lost 5 bases to trimming and J lost 6 bases; unmatched junction nucleotides: 18. Per the germline V gene, CDR1 is MNHEY and CDR2 is SMNVEV (reference sequence). The CDR3 sequence is 18 residues long. Here the CDR3 reads CASSPYPPGGGAADTQYF. CDR3 in DNA: TGTGCCAGCAGTCCATACCCTCCTGGCGGGGGGGCGGCGGATACGCAGTATTTT.

The chain couples TRBV6-6 to TRBJ1-2; D is unclear. V was shortened by 7 bases and J by 8 bases, with 14 bases between the two germline ends. Germline-derived CDR1 and CDR2 are MNHNY and SVGAGI (reference sequence). The CDR3 covers 12 residues. The CDR3 sequence is CASTRERSGYTF. DNA of the CDR3: TGTGCCAGCACCCGGGAGAGGAGCGGCTACACCTTC.

The chain uses TRBV7-9 and TRBJ2-7; the match to TRBD1 covers 12 bases. The CDR3 runs 15 residues. Germline V CDR1 and CDR2: SEHNR, FQNEAQ (reference sequence). The V segment lost 3 bases and the J segment 7 bases; nucleotides outside the gene matches: 7. CDR3 amino acids: CASSFSGQGAGEQYF. The CDR3 DNA reads TGTGCCAGCAGCTTCTCGGGACAGGGGGCCGGGGAGCAGTACTTC.

This clone appeared a single time. The chain is built from TRBV5-1 and TRBJ2-7, with 9 nucleotides matching TRBD1. With V trimmed by 4 bases and J by 5 bases, 7 bases remained unmatched. This CDR3 is 14 amino acids long. Germline lookup yields CDR1 SGHRS and CDR2 YFSETQ. For the CDR3, the DNA is TGCGCCAGCAGCCACGGACAGGGGCCGGACGAGCAGTACTTC. It specifies CASSHGQGPDEQYF.

This clone has ten or more counts. This sequence joins TRBV19 and TRBJ2-7, with D possibly being TRBD1 (6 bases). V was shortened by 5 bases and J by 2 bases, with 16 bases between the two germline ends. The CDR3 covers 15 residues. Per the germline V gene, CDR1 is LNHDA and CDR2 is SQIVND (reference sequence). The CDR3 spells CASSLMTGQPYEQYF. Here the CDR3 DNA reads TGTGCCAGTAGTCTAATGACAGGACAACCCTACGAGCAGTACTTC.

In DNA, the CDR3 is TGTGCCAGCAGCTCTCCGGACAGGCTTGACTATGGCTACACCTTC. Residues: CASSSPDRLDYGYTF. V and J are TRBV6-5 and TRBJ1-2, with 7 nucleotides matching TRBD1. With 6 bases clipped from V and 3 bases from J, the junction kept 10 bases outside the gene matches. This CDR3 is 15 amino acids long. CDR1 and CDR2 (germline): MNHEY, SVGAGI.

Written as DNA, the CDR3 is TGTGCCAGCAGCTTGATGGGGGGGCAAGGCTCCTACAATGAGCAGTTCTTC. The encoded protein is CASSLMGGQGSYNEQFF. The gene calls are TRBV5-6 and TRBJ2-1, with D perhaps TRBD2 (7 bases). Trimming shortened V by 1 base and J by 0 bases, and 14 bases separated the two germline ends. This CDR3 is built from 17 residues. Per the germline V gene, CDR1 is SGHDT and CDR2 is YYEEEE.

The CDR3 is CASRGLAGARNEQFF. CDR3 nucleotides: TGTGCCAGCAGGGGACTAGCGGGAGCTCGTAATGAGCAGTTCTTC. The genes are TRBV2 and TRBJ2-1; TRBD2 matches 14 bases. The CDR3 totals 15 residues. Germline trimming cut 6 bases from V and 7 bases from J; bases unmatched to any gene: 5. Germline V CDR1 and CDR2: SNHLY, FYNNEI.

This chain's CDR3 is CASSPRLAGSPYEQYF. Written as DNA, the CDR3 is TGTGCCAGCAGCCCTCGACTAGCGGGATCTCCATACGAGCAGTACTTC. This sequence joins TRBV9 and TRBJ2-7; TRBD2 matches at 11 bases. After removal of 4 bases from V and 4 bases from J, the junction contained 10 bases not matched to a gene. This CDR3 is built from 16 residues. In germline, CDR1 is SGDLS, CDR2 YYNGEE.

The chain recombines TRBV12-3 or TRBV12-4 with TRBJ1-6; D is possibly TRBD1 (6 bases). The CDR3 is 12 residues long. With 3 bases removed from V and 13 bases from J, the gap between germline ends came to 10 bases. In nucleotides, the CDR3 is TGTGCCAGCAGTTTCGGGGGGCTGCCCCTCCACTTT. The encoded protein is CASSFGGLPLHF.

V and J are TRBV7-2 and TRBJ1-6; D gene unclear. The CDR3 is made up of 15 amino acids. V lost 1 base, J lost 4 bases, and 8 bases lay in between. CDR1 and CDR2 from the germline V gene are SGHTA and FQGNSA. CDR3 region: CASSLETAYNSPLHF. CDR3 DNA sequence: TGTGCCAGCAGCTTAGAAACAGCTTATAATTCACCCCTCCACTTT.

On this clone: Additional DNA sequences in this sample encode the identical CDR3. The chain uses TRBV9 and TRBJ2-3, with D perhaps TRBD2 (6 bases). The CDR3 runs 14 residues. Germline loops: CDR1 SGDLS, CDR2 YYNGEE. Trimming took off 1 base at V and 0 bases at J, with 6 bases between the two ends. CDR3 sequence: CASSVSGSTDTQYF. DNA for the CDR3: TGTGCCAGCAGCGTAAGCGGGAGCACAGATACGCAGTATTTT. The entire variable domain, with the rest obtained from reference TRBV9 and TRBJ2-3, is as follows: DSGVTQTPKHLITATGQRVTLRCSPRSGDLSVYWYQQSLDQGLQFLIQYYNGEERAKGNILERFSAQQFPDLHSELNLSSLELGDSALYFCASSVSGSTDTQYFGPGTRLTVL.